Below, 20 T cell receptor beta chains from the same sample are listed, as sequenced in a study of T cell responses to AZD1222 COVID-19 vaccine. Assay: immunoSEQ multiplex PCR; the TCRdb copy retains only in-frame clones and omits some. There are nearly 100,000 clones in the sample; roughly 88% occur only once, and less than 3.5% lies in the top ten. Sequenced here: peripheral blood, sampled on day 0 of AZD1222 vaccination. These receptors were taken from an adult in good health.

There are a few counts of this clone. The rearrangement links TRBV12-3 or TRBV12-4 to TRBJ1-2, with 8 bases that match TRBD1. The CDR3 covers 13 residues. Losses at the gene ends were 3 bases for V and 6 bases for J; bases not matched to a gene: 3. Here the CDR3 DNA reads TGTGCCAGCAGTTTCCCGACAGGGGATGGCTACACCTTC. It translates to CASSFPTGDGYTF.

This clone was picked up a small number of times. The chain is built from TRBV5-1 and TRBJ2-1; TRBD2 aligns across 8 bases. The CDR3 is made up of 15 amino acids. V dropped 0 bases and J dropped 6; count of bases not matched to a gene: 5. The germline CDR1 and CDR2 sequences are SGHRS and YFSETQ. DNA of the CDR3: TGCGCCAGCAGCTTGGGCAGCGGGGGCCTCAATGAGCAGTTCTTC. Translation: CASSLGSGGLNEQFF.

This chain connects TRBV28 to TRBJ1-3; D gene ambiguous. In germline, CDR1 is MDHEN, CDR2 SYDVKM. The V end was cut by 6 bases, the J end by 4 bases, with 7 bases between. The CDR3 runs 12 residues. CDR3 bases: TGTGCCAGCAGAGGGTCCGGAAACACCATATATTTT. Residues: CASRGSGNTIYF.

The CDR3 DNA follows: TGTGCGGAGGGGATAGAGGGGAATCAGCCCCAGCATTTT. It translates to CAEGIEGNQPQHF. The V gene is TRBV28, the J gene TRBJ1-5; possible D gene TRBD1, 5 bases. The CDR3 has 13 amino acids. Germline V gene sequence: CDR1 MDHEN, CDR2 SYDVKM.

This chain joins TRBV12-3 or TRBV12-4 and TRBJ2-7; D is unresolved. The CDR3 runs to 13 residues. V was shortened by 6 bases and J by 0 bases, with 9 bases between the two germline ends. As DNA, the CDR3 is TGTGCCAGCAGCTCCGAATTCTCCTACGAGCAGTACTTC. Translating it yields CASSSEFSYEQYF.

The chain employs TRBV7-2 and TRBJ2-1, with D perhaps assigned TRBD1 or TRBD2 (5 bases each). Germline CDR1 reads SGHTA; CDR2 reads FQGNSA. Trimming took off 10 bases at V and 6 bases at J, with 19 bases between the two ends. The CDR3 has 14 amino acids. The CDR3 DNA reads as TGTGCCACTCGCGTGAGTGGTGGGGGCAATGAGCAGTTCTTC. Protein: CATRVSGGGNEQFF.

This sequence joins TRBV5-5 and TRBJ2-7; D possibly corresponds to TRBD1 (6 bases). The CDR3 extends over 13 amino acids. Germline V CDR1 and CDR2: SGHKS, YYEKEE (reference sequence). V lost 6 bases, J lost 2 bases, and 12 bases lay in between. The CDR3 nucleotides are TGTGCCAGCAACAAACAGGGTACCTACGAGCAGTACTTC. Translated, it gives CASNKQGTYEQYF.

The rearrangement links TRBV5-5 to TRBJ2-7, with D perhaps TRBD2 (6 bases). Germline CDR1 and CDR2: SGHKS and YYEKEE (reference sequence). V lost 5 bases and J 6 bases, leaving 15 bases between the germline ends. The CDR3 runs to 13 residues. In nucleotides, the CDR3 is TGTGCCAGCAGAACTCGGGTAGCGGCCGAGCAGTACTTC. Encoded protein: CASRTRVAAEQYF.

This clone was observed a handful of times. The chain is built from TRBV19 and TRBJ1-4, with D possibly being TRBD1 (5 bases). This CDR3 is 16 amino acids long. Germline V gene sequence: CDR1 LNHDA, CDR2 SQIVND (reference sequence). With 5 bases removed from V and 0 bases from J, the gap between germline ends came to 13 bases. CDR3 in amino acids: CASSGDGYATNEKLFF. In DNA, the CDR3 is TGTGCCAGTAGTGGGGACGGTTATGCAACTAATGAAAAACTGTTTTTT.

V gene TRBV13 combines with J gene TRBJ1-1, with 8 positions matching TRBD1. This CDR3 has 14 amino acids. CDR1 is PRHDT, CDR2 FYEKMQ, per germline (reference sequence). V was clipped by 7 bases and J by 4 bases; unmatched bases: 8. The CDR3 bases are TGTGCCAGCAACCCACTAACAGGGGGCACTGAAGCTTTCTTT. Translated: CASNPLTGGTEAFF. Together with reference TRBV13 and TRBJ1-1, the CDR3 gives the full variable domain: AAGVIQSPRHLIKEKRETATLKCYPIPRHDTVYWYQQGPGQDPQFLISFYEKMQSDKGSIPDRFSAQQFSDYHSELNMSSLELGDSALYFCASNPLTGGTEAFFGQGTRLTVV.

This sequence joins TRBV5-6 and TRBJ2-4; unclear D gene. Trimming shortened V by 2 bases and J by 1 base, and 13 bases separated the two germline ends. CDR3 length equals 16 residues. The germline gives CDR1 SGHDT, CDR2 YYEEEE. CDR3: CASSLDALTAKNIQYF. CDR3 bases: TGTGCCAGCAGCTTAGACGCGCTGACTGCCAAAAACATTCAGTACTTC.

The chain carries TRBV14 and TRBJ2-2; 14 positions agree with TRBD2. The CDR3 has 15 residues. Germline CDR1 SGHDN, CDR2 FVKESK. V was clipped by 6 bases and J by 6 bases; unmatched bases: 3. The CDR3 sequence is CASRGTSGSPGELFF. The CDR3 region has the DNA TGTGCCAGCAGGGGGACTAGCGGGAGCCCCGGGGAGCTGTTTTTT. The variable domain in full, completed from reference TRBV14 and TRBJ2-2, reads EAGVTQFPSHSVIEKGQTVTLRCDPISGHDNLYWYRRVMGKEIKFLLHFVKESKQDESGMPNNRFLAERTGGTYSTLKVQPAELEDSGVYFCASRGTSGSPGELFFGEGSRLTVL.

This chain uses TRBV2 with TRBJ1-2; weak D call: TRBD1 (5 bases). The CDR3 has 14 residues. Germline assignment: CDR1 SNHLY and CDR2 FYNNEI. Trimming took 4 bases from V and 2 from J, leaving 11 bases between them. DNA of the CDR3: TGTGCCAGCAGTGGCGGACACATAAACTATGGCTACACCTTC. It encodes CASSGGHINYGYTF.

The V gene is TRBV7-9, the J gene TRBJ2-5; 11 bases agree with TRBD2. The CDR3 covers 17 residues. Trimming took 5 bases from V and 2 from J; bases not matched to a gene: 10. Germline-derived CDR1 and CDR2 are SEHNR and FQNEAQ (reference sequence). CDR3 sequence: CASSPPLAGAPQETQYF. In nucleotides, the CDR3 is TGTGCCAGCAGCCCGCCACTAGCGGGGGCCCCTCAAGAGACCCAGTACTTC.

This chain links TRBV6-5 with TRBJ1-4; D not certain. The ends were cut back, 2 bases at V and 8 bases at J, with 15 bases in the middle. Germline-derived CDR1 and CDR2 are MNHEY and SVGAGI. The CDR3 length is 15 residues. CDR3 in amino acids: CASSYRGGLFEKLFF. In DNA form, the CDR3 reads TGTGCCAGCAGTTACCGGGGAGGGCTTTTCGAAAAACTGTTTTTT.

The chain joins TRBV5-6 to TRBJ2-3, with 7 bases that match TRBD2. The length of the CDR3 is 15 residues. The germline V gene encodes CDR1 SGHDT and CDR2 YYEEEE. V lost 0 bases to trimming and J lost 4 bases; unmatched junction nucleotides: 5. DNA for the CDR3: TGTGCCAGCAGCTTGGTCGCTAGCGGATCAGATACGCAGTATTTT. Translated, it gives CASSLVASGSDTQYF.

The gene calls are TRBV2 and TRBJ1-1; TRBD1 agrees at 9 bases. The CDR3 runs to 15 residues. From germline, CDR1 is SNHLY and CDR2 FYNNEI. V trimming: 6 bases; J trimming: 0 bases; junction bases outside the gene matches: 5. The CDR3 nucleotides read TGTGCCAGCAGGTCACAGGGGGCTCTGAACACTGAAGCTTTCTTT. Amino acids: CASRSQGALNTEAFF.

The V gene is TRBV30, the J gene TRBJ1-2; TRBD1 matches at 12 bases. After removal of 3 bases from V and 8 bases from J, the junction contained 10 bases not matched to a gene. Germline CDR1 GTSNPN, CDR2 SVGIG (reference sequence). CDR3 length: 15 residues. CDR3: CAWRPGTGGAEGYTF. CDR3 nucleotide sequence: TGTGCCTGGAGGCCCGGGACAGGGGGCGCGGAAGGCTACACCTTC.

The chain recombines TRBV18 with TRBJ2-7; possibly TRBD1 or TRBD2 for D (5 bases each). V lost 2 bases and J 4 bases, leaving 15 bases between the germline ends. The CDR3 loop spans 15 amino acids. Germline V gene lookup returns CDR1 KGHSH and CDR2 LQKENI. Here the CDR3 DNA reads TGTGCCAGCTCACCAGCATCCGGGACGGTGTACGAGCAGTACTTC. Amino acid sequence: CASSPASGTVYEQYF.

The rearrangement uses TRBV7-2 and TRBJ2-1; 11 nucleotides agree with TRBD1. The germline V gene encodes CDR1 SGHTA and CDR2 FQGNSA. The V segment lost 3 bases and the J segment 7 bases; nucleotides outside the gene matches: 8. This CDR3 region has 16 residues. DNA of the CDR3: TGTGCCAGCAGCTTCGGACAGGGGGCGTTGGGTAATGAGCAGTTCTTC. Its translation is CASSFGQGALGNEQFF.